The TCR beta chain under discussion was sequenced for a study of CD39 and CD103 CD8 tumor-infiltrating T cells (dated by TCRdb to between 2018 and 2020). The study in broad terms: An HPV-positive HNSCC, an HPV-negative HNSCC, an ovarian cancer and a melanoma patient were represented in the repertoire comparisons shown. Deep sequencing of TCRbeta CDR3 was used to compare the repertoires of CD8 TIL subsets, defined by CD103 and CD39, with those of peripheral memory CD8 T cells.

For each subset, genomic DNA was extracted from about 10,000 to 100,000 sorted cells using the DNeasy Blood and Tissue Kit. The immunoSEQ service sequenced and mapped the TCRbeta V-J or V-D-J regions, with coverage above 9x for each sample. As for the original processing: Analysis was limited to productive rearrangements exported from the immunoSEQ Analyzer platform, and clonality was evaluated on the 500 most abundant clones. The Morisita-Horn similarity index and the Jaccard index were used to quantify repertoire overlap between populations. In 5 to 7 cancer patients, Morisita-Horn similarity was measured between the TCR repertoires of CD8 T-cell subsets. The table comes from immuneACCESS by way of TCRdb, which keeps in-frame sequences with V and J called. Part of the clones is missing from these tables; in studies checked, under half for an unresolved V gene and the rest for unknown reasons. That table is the source of V, J and clone size, and D and trimming were worked out from the DNA. Within this sample are approximately 7,900 clones, with 50% to 75% of them counted one time only. Almost 60% of the sample is in the top ten clones.

The CDR3, from cysteine to phenylalanine, totals 15 residues. Left in the record is the CDR3 DNA by itself, 45 bases read in frame from the first base. Relative to germline, V is missing 3 bases and J is missing 3 bases, with 5 bases of the junction outside any gene match. Taken from the germline V gene, the CDR1 and CDR2 loops are ENHRY and SYGVKD. Turning to this clone: Its antigen is still unknown. Base qualities are not recorded, but no much larger clone differs from it by a single base.

Study-wide findings and limitations: DP TIL clonotypes were rarely found in blood or uninvolved lymph node, whereas DN TIL clonotypes largely overlapped peripheral memory CD8 repertoires. Compared with DN and SP CD8 TILs and with blood memory CD8 T cells, DP CD8 TILs appeared more oligoclonal, with the top 30 clonotypes covering roughly 50-90%.

Patients were not receiving therapy at sample collection, though earlier treatments ranged from chemotherapy, radiotherapy, surgery and immunotherapy to none. After thawing, cells were enriched for T lymphocytes using a negative-selection kit, and EpCAM beads were added for tumor-infiltrating lymphocytes. Memory CD8 T cells were sorted as CD8+CD4-CD45RA- cells regardless of CCR7 expression. Before analysis, peripheral blood mononuclear cells were isolated on a Ficoll-Paque PLUS gradient and cryopreserved. Populations were sorted on a FACSAria II to 98% to 99% purity, and the cell pellets were frozen for TCR sequencing without being cultured.

The chain joins TRBV10-3 to TRBJ1-2; the junction holds 9 bases that match TRBD1. Sequencing was performed on CD8+ T cells sorted from blood. Explained via the paper, the cell subset or site label denotes: total memory CD8 T cells (CD45RA-CCR7+/-) from blood or uninvolved lymph node. The sequence derives from a human donor with head and neck squamous cell carcinoma. The CDR3 here reads CAISDGGTGYYGYTF. The nucleotides are TGTGCCATCAGTGATGGGGGGACAGGGTACTATGGCTACACCTTC.